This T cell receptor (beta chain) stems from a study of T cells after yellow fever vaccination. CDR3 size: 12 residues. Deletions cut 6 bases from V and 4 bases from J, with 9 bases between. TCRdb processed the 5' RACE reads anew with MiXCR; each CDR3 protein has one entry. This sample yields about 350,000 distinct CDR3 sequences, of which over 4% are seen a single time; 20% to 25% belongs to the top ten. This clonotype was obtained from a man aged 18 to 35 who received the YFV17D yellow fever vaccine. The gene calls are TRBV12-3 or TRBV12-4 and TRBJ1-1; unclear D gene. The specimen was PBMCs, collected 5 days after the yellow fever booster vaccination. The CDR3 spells CASSSRITEAFF. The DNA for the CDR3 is TGTGCCAGCAGCTCCAGGATCACTGAAGCTTTCTTT.